These 30 T cell receptor beta chains came from one sample sequenced in a study of technical replicates of blood from a few donors. Clones were sequenced by immunoSEQ multiplex PCR, and TCRdb holds only the in-frame ones, with some missing. The data show 55,000 to 75,000 clones, with roughly 90% seen just once and 0.35% to 0.45% held by the top ten. Sequenced material: T cells isolated from PBMCs. The receptors shown here come from a human donor in good health.

The chain joins TRBV5-5 to TRBJ1-2, with 8 nucleotides matching TRBD1. V was pared by 1 base and J by 7 bases, with 6 bases of the junction left unmatched. The CDR3 loop spans 14 amino acids. Germline CDR1 and CDR2: SGHKS and YYEKEE (reference sequence). The CDR3 sequence: CASSLSRTGFGYTF. CDR3 nucleotides: TGTGCCAGCAGCTTGTCTCGGACAGGGTTTGGCTACACCTTC.

This clone was seen just once. The rearrangement links TRBV27 to TRBJ2-1; 7 bases align to TRBD2. Per the germline V gene, CDR1 is MNHEY and CDR2 is SMNVEV (reference sequence). This CDR3 contains 13 residues. J gave up 10 bases and V 4 bases, and 7 bases lay outside the gene matches. In DNA, the CDR3 is TGTGCCAGCAGTTCAAGGACTAGATGGGAGCAGTTCTTC. This encodes CASSSRTRWEQFF.

The rearrangement links TRBV21-1 to TRBJ2-7; the table's D gene call, TRBD1, was not cross checked with the DNA. TRBV21-1 is a pseudogene locus. CDR3 length equals 17 residues. The CDR3, as DNA: TGTGCCAGCAGCACCCGACAGGGGTTCCTAGCCTCCTACGAGCAGTACTTC. Protein: CASSTRQGFLASYEQYF.

The V gene is TRBV19, the J gene TRBJ2-7; D is unresolved. Trimming left V 0 bases short and J 6 bases short, with 12 bases between. This CDR3 has 14 amino acids. CDR1 and CDR2 from the germline V gene are LNHDA and SQIVND (reference sequence). The CDR3 DNA sequence: TGTGCCAGTAGTATAGATCCCGCGTCACGCGAGCAGTACTTC. Translating gives CASSIDPASREQYF.

The count of this clone is one. The J gene is TRBJ2-7, the V gene TRBV20-1, with D tentatively TRBD2 (5 bases). Trimming took off 6 bases at V and 6 bases at J, with 9 bases between the two ends. CDR1 is DFQATT, CDR2 SNEGSKA, per germline (reference sequence). The CDR3 contains 10 residues. CDR3 DNA sequence: TGCAGTGCCTTAGGGAGCGAGCAGTACTTC. It encodes CSALGSEQYF.

The rearrangement uses TRBV19 and TRBJ1-2; D is perhaps TRBD1 (6 bases). The CDR3 sequence is 12 residues long. The ends were cut back, 7 bases at V and 8 bases at J, with 14 bases in the middle. Germline V gene sequence: CDR1 LNHDA, CDR2 SQIVND (reference sequence). CDR3 sequence: CASTQGRVGYTF. The CDR3 bases are TGTGCCAGTACCCAGGGGAGAGTCGGCTACACCTTC.

CDR3 region: CASSQPGGGLETQYF. The CDR3 DNA sequence: TGCGCCAGCAGCCAACCAGGCGGCGGACTGGAGACCCAGTACTTC. This chain uses TRBV4-1 with TRBJ2-5; maybe TRBD2 (5 bases). Germline values: CDR1 MGHRA, CDR2 YSYEKL. The CDR3 consists of 15 residues. V was cut by 2 bases and J by 5 bases, with 15 bases left in between.

This chain uses TRBV6-5 with TRBJ2-3, with 10 bases identical to TRBD2. Trimming removed 3 bases from V and 6 bases from J; junction bases left unmatched: 3. This CDR3 has 14 residues. CDR1 is MNHEY, CDR2 SVGAGI, per germline. CDR3 region: CASSYLAGDDTQYF. The CDR3 DNA follows: TGTGCCAGCAGTTATCTAGCGGGAGACGATACGCAGTATTTT.

This rearrangement joins TRBV11-2 to TRBJ2-7; the D is unclear. Germline V gives CDR1 SGHAT, CDR2 FQNNGV. The ends were cut back, 7 bases at V and 7 bases at J, with 17 bases in the middle. The CDR3 sequence is 13 residues long. CDR3 amino acids: CASTPLGPLEQYF. The CDR3, as DNA: TGTGCCAGCACCCCACTGGGCCCCTTAGAGCAGTACTTC.

This chain joins TRBV2 and TRBJ2-3; possibly TRBD2 for D (6 bases). Germline CDR1 is SNHLY and CDR2 is FYNNEI. The CDR3 spans 13 residues. The V end lost 8 bases, the J end lost 2 bases, and 11 bases lay between the germline ends. The CDR3: CASSGTYTDTQYF. In nucleotides, the CDR3 is TGTGCCAGCTCCGGGACTTACACAGATACGCAGTATTTT.

The rearrangement links TRBV7-2 to TRBJ2-3; 9 bases fit TRBD2. CDR1 SGHTA and CDR2 FQGNSA come from the germline V gene. The CDR3 has 16 residues. J lost 0 bases, V lost 5 bases, and 6 bases had no gene match. The CDR3 loop is CASSPSGRISTDTQYF. As DNA, the CDR3 is TGTGCCAGCAGCCCAAGCGGGAGGATTAGCACAGATACGCAGTATTTT. The full variable domain, its missing parts supplied by reference TRBV7-2 and TRBJ2-3, is GAGVSQSPSNKVTEKGKDVELRCDPISGHTALYWYRQSLGQGLEFLIYFQGNSAPDKSGLPSDRFSAERTGGSVSTLTIQRTQQEDSAVYLCASSPSGRISTDTQYFGPGTRLTVL.

The V call is TRBV7-6, the J call TRBJ2-7; 12 bases map to TRBD1. Germline CDR1 is SGHVS and CDR2 is FNYEAQ. This CDR3 contains 15 residues. With V trimmed by 5 bases and J by 3 bases, 5 bases remained unmatched. The CDR3 loop is CASSPGTGGYYEQYF. The CDR3 nucleotides are TGTGCCAGCAGCCCCGGGACAGGGGGCTACTACGAGCAGTACTTC.

The rearrangement joins TRBV6-1 to TRBJ1-1; unclear D gene. V lost 8 bases and J lost 0, with 10 bases in between. Germline V lookup: CDR1 MNHNS, CDR2 SASEGT. CDR3 length equals 13 residues. The CDR3 loop is CASREALNTEAFF. The DNA for the CDR3 is TGTGCCAGCCGGGAGGCTCTGAACACTGAAGCTTTCTTT.

This chain joins TRBV7-9 and TRBJ2-5, with 7 nucleotides matching TRBD2. The CDR3 loop spans 14 amino acids. Germline loops: CDR1 SEHNR, CDR2 FQNEAQ (reference sequence). The V and J ends lost 6 bases and 4 bases, in that order; junction bases with no gene match: 8. The CDR3, as DNA: TGTGCCAGCAGACTAACGGGAGGCTTAGAGACCCAGTACTTC. It specifies CASRLTGGLETQYF.

In its sample, this clone was seen once. The rearrangement uses TRBV9 and TRBJ1-5; 8 bases line up with TRBD1. This CDR3 comprises 14 residues. J gave up 7 bases and V 4 bases, and 7 bases lay outside the gene matches. From germline, CDR1 is SGDLS and CDR2 YYNGEE. CDR3 protein: CASSPATGAQPQHF. DNA for the CDR3: TGTGCCAGCAGCCCGGCGACAGGGGCCCAGCCCCAGCATTTT.

V and J are TRBV28 and TRBJ2-7; tentative D call: TRBD1 (5 bases). The CDR3 length is 14 residues. Trimming removed 3 bases at V and 2 bases at J, with 11 bases between. CDR1 MDHEN and CDR2 SYDVKM come from the germline V gene. In DNA form, the CDR3 reads TGTGCCAGCAGTTTCGGGCAGGGCCCCTACGAGCAGTACTTC. It specifies CASSFGQGPYEQYF. Variable domain in full (rest from reference TRBV28 and TRBJ2-7): DVKVTQSSRYLVKRTGEKVFLECVQDMDHENMFWYRQDPGLGLRLIYFSYDVKMKEKGDIPEGYSVSREKKERFSLILESASTNQTSMYLCASSFGQGPYEQYFGPGTRLTVT.

V and J are TRBV27 and TRBJ2-2, with D possibly being TRBD1 (6 bases). Trimming took off 5 bases at V and 4 bases at J, with 14 bases between the two ends. This CDR3 has 15 amino acids. Germline lookup yields CDR1 MNHEY and CDR2 SMNVEV (reference sequence). The CDR3 DNA sequence: TGTGCCAGCAGTGCACAGGGCTTCGGCACCGGGGAGCTGTTTTTT. Amino acid sequence: CASSAQGFGTGELFF.

V usage is TRBV13 and J usage is TRBJ2-1, with 12 bases fitting TRBD2. CDR3 length: 19 residues. The trim removed 5 bases at V and 7 bases at J, leaving 18 bases unmatched. The germline gives CDR1 PRHDT, CDR2 FYEKMQ (reference sequence). The CDR3 nucleotides are TGTGCCAGCAGCCCCACGCGACTAGCGGGAGCCCCCCTGGGGAATGAGCAGTTCTTC. It specifies CASSPTRLAGAPLGNEQFF.

The V and J genes are TRBV11-3 and TRBJ2-3; D uncertain. This CDR3 region has 12 residues. V was trimmed by 3 bases and J by 5 bases, leaving 6 bases between them. The germline V gene has CDR1 SGHNT and CDR2 YENEEA. The CDR3 region has the DNA TGTGCCAGCAGCTTGGCTAGAGATACGCAGTATTTT. This translates into CASSLARDTQYF.

The chain links TRBV25-1 to TRBJ1-2; 8 bases line up with TRBD1. V shed 4 bases, J shed 8 bases, and the junction held 9 bases outside the gene matches. Germline CDR1 MGHDK, CDR2 SYGVNS. This CDR3 spans 14 amino acids. The CDR3: CASSAGRGLSGYTF. The CDR3 DNA sequence: TGTGCCAGCAGTGCTGGCAGGGGGCTTTCAGGCTACACCTTC.

This clone was recorded a few times. The chain links TRBV28 to TRBJ2-2; 7 positions match TRBD2. With V trimmed by 8 bases and J by 3 bases, 3 bases remained unmatched. Germline loops: CDR1 MDHEN, CDR2 SYDVKM. This CDR3 region has 13 residues. CDR3 sequence (DNA): TGTGCCAGCGGGAGGGGTCACACCGGGGAGCTGTTTTTT. Its translation is CASGRGHTGELFF.

The CDR3 DNA is TGTGCCAGCAAGCTCCCGGGAGGGCCATGGTACGAGCAGTACTTC. It is translated as CASKLPGGPWYEQYF. V gene TRBV6-1 combines with J gene TRBJ2-7, with TRBD2 identical over 8 bases. The CDR3 sequence is 15 residues long. Germline-derived CDR1 and CDR2 are MNHNS and SASEGT. V shed 7 bases, J shed 4 bases, and the junction held 12 bases outside the gene matches.

This clone was recorded only once. The V and J genes are TRBV10-3 and TRBJ2-7; 8 bases line up with TRBD2. V was clipped by 7 bases and J by 3 bases; unmatched bases: 8. CDR1 and CDR2 from the germline V gene are ENHRY and SYGVKD. The CDR3 sequence is 14 residues long. CDR3 sequence: CAIKPAGEGYEQYF. As DNA, the CDR3 is TGTGCCATCAAGCCAGCGGGAGAAGGCTACGAGCAGTACTTC.

The chain recombines TRBV5-1 with TRBJ1-2; the D gene is possibly TRBD1 (6 bases). CDR3 length: 16 amino acids. Germline V lookup: CDR1 SGHRS, CDR2 YFSETQ. The V and J ends lost 4 bases and 2 bases respectively, with 18 bases between them. DNA of the CDR3: TGCGCCAGCAGCGGAACTAACAGGGTTAAGAACTATGGCTACACCTTC. It translates to CASSGTNRVKNYGYTF. Looking up the rest from reference TRBV5-1 and TRBJ1-2 gives the full variable domain: KAGVTQTPRYLIKTRGQQVTLSCSPISGHRSVSWYQQTPGQGLQFLFEYFSETQRNKGNFPGRFSGRQFSNSRSEMNVSTLELGDSALYLCASSGTNRVKNYGYTFGSGTRLTVV.

This chain uses TRBV2 with TRBJ1-1; D is unclear. Germline-derived CDR1 and CDR2 are SNHLY and FYNNEI. V lost 7 bases and J lost 11, with 11 bases in between. This CDR3 spans 10 amino acids. DNA for the CDR3: TGTGCCAGCACCACCGGCAGGGCTTTCTTT. Translating it yields CASTTGRAFF.

The chain has TRBV27 and TRBJ2-2, with 8 positions matching TRBD2. V lost 4 bases to trimming and J lost 5 bases; unmatched junction nucleotides: 6. The CDR3 spans 15 residues. From germline, CDR1 is MNHEY and CDR2 SMNVEV (reference sequence). CDR3 amino acids: CASSSPGTSTGELFF. For the CDR3, the DNA is TGTGCCAGCAGTTCGCCGGGGACTAGTACCGGGGAGCTGTTTTTT.

The rearrangement uses TRBV4-1 and TRBJ2-3, with 8 nucleotides matching TRBD1. V was pared by 3 bases and J by 1 base, with 9 bases of the junction left unmatched. CDR1 is MGHRA and CDR2 is YSYEKL in the germline V gene. This CDR3 comprises 17 residues. CDR3 region: CASSQLQGGKGTDTQYF. CDR3 nucleotides: TGCGCCAGCAGCCAGTTACAGGGGGGCAAGGGCACAGATACGCAGTATTTT.

J is TRBJ1-2 and V is TRBV27, with D possibly TRBD1 on 5 matching bases. Germline CDR1 is MNHEY and CDR2 is SMNVEV (reference sequence). V was shortened by 4 bases and J by 1 base, with 13 bases between the two germline ends. The CDR3 runs 15 residues. CDR3 coding DNA: TGTGCCAGCAGTTCCGACAGTTTAATTAACTATGGCTACACCTTC. Translated: CASSSDSLINYGYTF.

This clone has just one count. The chain joins TRBV18 to TRBJ2-1, with 12 bases lining up with TRBD2. Germline V gene lookup returns CDR1 KGHSH and CDR2 LQKENI. V lost 5 bases and J lost 0; bases outside the gene matches: 5. This CDR3 region has 17 residues. The DNA of the CDR3 is TGTGCCAGCTCATCCGGGACTAGCGGGCTCTCCTACAATGAGCAGTTCTTC. This translates into CASSSGTSGLSYNEQFF.

CDR3: CASSFGGVAGELFF. Written as DNA, the CDR3 is TGTGCCAGCAGCTTTGGAGGGGTTGCCGGGGAGCTGTTTTTT. V gene TRBV7-9 combines with J gene TRBJ2-2; D is possibly TRBD2 (6 bases). The V and J ends lost 3 bases and 6 bases respectively, with 11 bases between them. The V gene's germline CDR1 is SEHNR and CDR2 FQNEAQ (reference sequence). There are 14 residues in the CDR3.